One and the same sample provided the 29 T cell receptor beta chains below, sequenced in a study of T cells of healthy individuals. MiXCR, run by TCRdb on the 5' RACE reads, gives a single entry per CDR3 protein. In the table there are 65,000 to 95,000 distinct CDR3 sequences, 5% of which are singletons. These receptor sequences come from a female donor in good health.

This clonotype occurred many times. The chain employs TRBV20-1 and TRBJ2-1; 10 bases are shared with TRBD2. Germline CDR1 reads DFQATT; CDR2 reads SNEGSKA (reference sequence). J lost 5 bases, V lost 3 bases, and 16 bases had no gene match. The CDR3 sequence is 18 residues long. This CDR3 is CSASLTRGRLAGDNEQFF. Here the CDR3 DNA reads TGCAGTGCTAGTTTAACCAGGGGGCGGCTAGCGGGAGACAATGAGCAGTTCTTC.

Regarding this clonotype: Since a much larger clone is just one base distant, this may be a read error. For the CDR3, the DNA is TGTGCTAGCAGCTCAGGGCGGGAGGGCGAGCAGTTCTTC. Translating gives CASSSGREGEQFF. The chain has TRBV7-7 and TRBJ2-1; 9 bases map to TRBD2. The CDR3 totals 13 residues. CDR1 and CDR2 (germline): SSHAT, FNYEAQ (reference sequence).

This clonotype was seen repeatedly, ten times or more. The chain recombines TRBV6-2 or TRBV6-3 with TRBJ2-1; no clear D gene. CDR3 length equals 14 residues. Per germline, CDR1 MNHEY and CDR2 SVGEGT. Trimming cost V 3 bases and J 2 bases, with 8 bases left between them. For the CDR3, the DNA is TGTGCCAGCAGTTATGGCGGAGCCTACAATGAGCAGTTCTTC. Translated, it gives CASSYGGAYNEQFF.

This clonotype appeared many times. CDR3 bases: TGCAGCGTTTACAGGGAGAGGGAGACCCAGTACTTC. It encodes CSVYRERETQYF. This chain uses TRBV29-1 with TRBJ2-5; tentative D call: TRBD1 (6 bases). This CDR3 contains 12 residues. Germline V gene lookup returns CDR1 SQVTM and CDR2 ANQGSEA. The V and J ends lost 5 bases and 5 bases respectively, with 12 bases between them.

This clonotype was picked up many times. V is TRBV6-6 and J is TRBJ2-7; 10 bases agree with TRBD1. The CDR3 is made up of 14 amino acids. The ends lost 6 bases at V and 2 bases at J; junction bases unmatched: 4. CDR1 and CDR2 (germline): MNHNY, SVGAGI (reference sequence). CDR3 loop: CASRGQGRPYEQYF. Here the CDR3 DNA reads TGTGCCAGCAGGGGACAGGGGCGACCCTACGAGCAGTACTTC.

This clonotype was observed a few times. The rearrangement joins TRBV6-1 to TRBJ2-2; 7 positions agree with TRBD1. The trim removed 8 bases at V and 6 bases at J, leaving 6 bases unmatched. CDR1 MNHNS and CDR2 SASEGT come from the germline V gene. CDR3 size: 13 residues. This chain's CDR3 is CASQGGLAGELFF. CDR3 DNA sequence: TGTGCCAGCCAAGGGGGCTTGGCCGGGGAGCTGTTTTTT.

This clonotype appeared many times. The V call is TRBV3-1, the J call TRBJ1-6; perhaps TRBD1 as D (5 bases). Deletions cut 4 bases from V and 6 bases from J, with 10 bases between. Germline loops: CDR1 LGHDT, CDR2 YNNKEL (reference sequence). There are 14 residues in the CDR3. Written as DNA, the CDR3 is TGTGCCAGCAGCCCACGACAGATTAATTCACCCCTCCACTTT. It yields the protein CASSPRQINSPLHF. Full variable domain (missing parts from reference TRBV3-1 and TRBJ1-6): DTAVSQTPKYLVTQMGNDKSIKCEQNLGHDTMYWYKQDSKKFLKIMFSYNNKELIINETVPNRFSPKSPDKAHLNLHINSLELGDSAVYFCASSPRQINSPLHFGNGTRLTVT.

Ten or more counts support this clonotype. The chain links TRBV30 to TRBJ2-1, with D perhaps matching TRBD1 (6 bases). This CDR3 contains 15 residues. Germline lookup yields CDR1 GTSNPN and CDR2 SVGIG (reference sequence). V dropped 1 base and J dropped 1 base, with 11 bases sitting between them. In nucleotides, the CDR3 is TGTGCCTGGAGTGGCCTTAGGGGGTCCTACAATGAGCAGTTCTTC. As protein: CAWSGLRGSYNEQFF.

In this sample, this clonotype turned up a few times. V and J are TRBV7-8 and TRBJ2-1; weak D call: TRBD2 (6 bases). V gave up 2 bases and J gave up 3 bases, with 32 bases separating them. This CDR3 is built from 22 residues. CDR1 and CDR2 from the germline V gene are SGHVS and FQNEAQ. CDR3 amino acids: CASSLNSWRLALRENHYNEQFF. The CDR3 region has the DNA TGTGCCAGCAGCTTAAACTCATGGAGGCTAGCGCTTCGGGAGAATCACTACAATGAGCAGTTCTTC.

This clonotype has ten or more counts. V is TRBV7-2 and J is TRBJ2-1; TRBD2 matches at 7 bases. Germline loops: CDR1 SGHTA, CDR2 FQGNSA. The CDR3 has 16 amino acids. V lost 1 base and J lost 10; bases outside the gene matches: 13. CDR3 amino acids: CASSLGVGRAGVEQFF. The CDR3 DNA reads TGTGCCAGCAGCTTAGGGGTTGGGCGTGCGGGAGTAGAGCAGTTCTTC.

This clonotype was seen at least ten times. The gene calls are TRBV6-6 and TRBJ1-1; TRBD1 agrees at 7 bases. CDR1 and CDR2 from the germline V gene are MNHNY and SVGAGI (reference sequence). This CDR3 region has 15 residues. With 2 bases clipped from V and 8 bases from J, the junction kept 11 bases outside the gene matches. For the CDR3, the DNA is TGTGCCAGCAGTTACCATACAGGGGAGGGGGGCGAAGCTTTCTTT. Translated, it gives CASSYHTGEGGEAFF.

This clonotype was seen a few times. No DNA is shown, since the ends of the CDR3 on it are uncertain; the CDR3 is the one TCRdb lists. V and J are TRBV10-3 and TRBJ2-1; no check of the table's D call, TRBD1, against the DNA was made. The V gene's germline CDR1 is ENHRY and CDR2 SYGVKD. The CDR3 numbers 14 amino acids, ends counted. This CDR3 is CAISESQWGQGISF.

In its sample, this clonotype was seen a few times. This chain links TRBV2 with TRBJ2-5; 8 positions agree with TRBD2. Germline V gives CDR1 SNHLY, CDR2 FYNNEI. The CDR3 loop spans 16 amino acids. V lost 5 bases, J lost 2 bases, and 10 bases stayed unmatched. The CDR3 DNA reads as TGTGCCAGCAGTCCCGGGGGGGGGAACCTTCAAGAGACCCAGTACTTC. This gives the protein CASSPGGGNLQETQYF.

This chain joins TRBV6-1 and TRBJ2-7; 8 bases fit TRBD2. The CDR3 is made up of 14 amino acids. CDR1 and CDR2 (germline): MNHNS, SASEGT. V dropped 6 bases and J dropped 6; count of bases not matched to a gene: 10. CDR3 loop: CASSEMQRESEQYF. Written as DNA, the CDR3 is TGTGCCAGCAGCGAGATGCAGCGGGAGAGCGAGCAGTACTTC.

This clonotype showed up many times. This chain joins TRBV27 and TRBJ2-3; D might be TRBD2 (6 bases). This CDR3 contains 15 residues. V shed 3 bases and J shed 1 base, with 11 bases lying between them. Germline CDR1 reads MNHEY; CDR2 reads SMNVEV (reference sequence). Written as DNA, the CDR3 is TGTGCCAGCAGTTTCAGGAGGGGAGGCACAGATACGCAGTATTTT. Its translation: CASSFRRGGTDTQYF.

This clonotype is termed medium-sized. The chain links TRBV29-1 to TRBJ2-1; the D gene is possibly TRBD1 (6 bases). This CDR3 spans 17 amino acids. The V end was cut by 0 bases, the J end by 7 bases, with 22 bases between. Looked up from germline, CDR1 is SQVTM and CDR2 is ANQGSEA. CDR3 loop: CSVEDEGGQGKRNEQFF. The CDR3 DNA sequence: TGCAGCGTTGAAGATGAAGGTGGGCAGGGGAAGAGGAATGAGCAGTTCTTC.

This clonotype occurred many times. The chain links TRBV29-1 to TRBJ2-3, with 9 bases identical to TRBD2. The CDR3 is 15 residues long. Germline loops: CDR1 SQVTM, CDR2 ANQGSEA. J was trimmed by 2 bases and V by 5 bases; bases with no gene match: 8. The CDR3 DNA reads TGCAGCGTTCCGCTGGGACTAGCAAACACAGATACGCAGTATTTT. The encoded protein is CSVPLGLANTDTQYF.

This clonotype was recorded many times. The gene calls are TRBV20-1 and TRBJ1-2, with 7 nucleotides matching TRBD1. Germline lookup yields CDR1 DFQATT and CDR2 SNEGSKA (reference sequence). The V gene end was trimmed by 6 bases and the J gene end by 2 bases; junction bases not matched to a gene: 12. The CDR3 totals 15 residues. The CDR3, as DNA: TGCAGTGCCTTCCGGGACAGAGCGCACAACTATGGCTACACCTTC. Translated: CSAFRDRAHNYGYTF.

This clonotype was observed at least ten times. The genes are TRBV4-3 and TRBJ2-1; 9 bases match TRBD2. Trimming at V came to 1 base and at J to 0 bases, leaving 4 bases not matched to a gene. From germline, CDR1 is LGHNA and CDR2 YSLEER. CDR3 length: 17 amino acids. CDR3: CASSQVSGGSSYNEQFF. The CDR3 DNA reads TGCGCCAGCAGCCAAGTTAGCGGGGGTAGCTCCTACAATGAGCAGTTCTTC.

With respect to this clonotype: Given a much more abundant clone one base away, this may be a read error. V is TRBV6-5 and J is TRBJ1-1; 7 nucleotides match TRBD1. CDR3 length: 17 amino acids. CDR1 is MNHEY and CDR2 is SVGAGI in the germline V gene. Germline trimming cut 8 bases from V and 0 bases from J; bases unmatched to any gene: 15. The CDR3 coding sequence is TGTGCCAGCGGCCAACCTCTCACAGGGGATTTGAACACTGAAGCTTTCTTT. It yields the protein CASGQPLTGDLNTEAFF.

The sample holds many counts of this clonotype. The CDR3 bases are TGCAGTGCTAGACAAGTGTTGAATTCACCCCTCCACTTT. Protein: CSARQVLNSPLHF. V usage is TRBV20-1 and J usage is TRBJ1-6; no clear D. This CDR3 is 13 amino acids long. Germline lookup yields CDR1 DFQATT and CDR2 SNEGSKA (reference sequence). V shed 2 bases and J shed 7 bases, with 9 bases lying between them.

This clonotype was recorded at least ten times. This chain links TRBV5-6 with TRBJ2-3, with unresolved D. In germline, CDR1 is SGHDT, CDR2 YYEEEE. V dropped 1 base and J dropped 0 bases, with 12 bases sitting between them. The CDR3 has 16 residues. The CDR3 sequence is CASSLTAGPSTDTQYF. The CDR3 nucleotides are TGTGCCAGCAGCTTGACGGCCGGTCCTAGCACAGATACGCAGTATTTT.

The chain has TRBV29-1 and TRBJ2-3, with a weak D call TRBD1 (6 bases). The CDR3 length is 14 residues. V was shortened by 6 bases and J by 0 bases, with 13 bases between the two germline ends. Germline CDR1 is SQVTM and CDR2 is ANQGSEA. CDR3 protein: CSVGYRASTDTQYF. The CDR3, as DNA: TGCAGCGTCGGCTACAGGGCTAGCACAGATACGCAGTATTTT.

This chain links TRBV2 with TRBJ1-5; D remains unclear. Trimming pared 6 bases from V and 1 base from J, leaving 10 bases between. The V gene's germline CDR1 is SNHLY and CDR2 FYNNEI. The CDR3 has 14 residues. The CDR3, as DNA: TGTGCCAGCAGAAACGACGGAAGCAATCAGCCCCAGCATTTT. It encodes CASRNDGSNQPQHF.

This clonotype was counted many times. Here the CDR3 DNA reads TGTGCCAGCAGCCAGTTGGGACAGGGGTTTTCCACCGGGGAGCTGTTTTTT. Translated: CASSQLGQGFSTGELFF. The genes are TRBV14 and TRBJ2-2, with 10 nucleotides matching TRBD1. The CDR3 extends over 17 amino acids. Looked up from germline, CDR1 is SGHDN and CDR2 is FVKESK. Trimming at V came to 3 bases and at J to 4 bases, leaving 8 bases not matched to a gene.

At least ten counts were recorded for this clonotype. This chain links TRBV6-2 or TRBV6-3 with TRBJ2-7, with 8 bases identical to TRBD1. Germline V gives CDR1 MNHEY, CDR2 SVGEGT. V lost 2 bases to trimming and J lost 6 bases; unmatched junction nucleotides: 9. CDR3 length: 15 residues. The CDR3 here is CASSYAPGTGREQYF. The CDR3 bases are TGTGCCAGCAGTTACGCCCCCGGGACAGGTCGCGAGCAGTACTTC.

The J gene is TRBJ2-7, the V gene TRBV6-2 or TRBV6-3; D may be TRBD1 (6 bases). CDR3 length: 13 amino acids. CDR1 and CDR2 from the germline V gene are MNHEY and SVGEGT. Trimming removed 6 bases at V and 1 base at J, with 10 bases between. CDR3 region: CASSPQGSYEQYF. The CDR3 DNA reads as TGTGCCAGCAGCCCACAGGGATCCTACGAGCAGTACTTC.

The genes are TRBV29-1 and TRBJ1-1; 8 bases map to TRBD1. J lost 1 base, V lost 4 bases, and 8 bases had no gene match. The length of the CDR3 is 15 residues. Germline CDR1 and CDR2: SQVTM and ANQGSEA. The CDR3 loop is CSVVSNRGANTEAFF. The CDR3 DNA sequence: TGCAGCGTTGTCAGCAACAGGGGGGCGAACACTGAAGCTTTCTTT.

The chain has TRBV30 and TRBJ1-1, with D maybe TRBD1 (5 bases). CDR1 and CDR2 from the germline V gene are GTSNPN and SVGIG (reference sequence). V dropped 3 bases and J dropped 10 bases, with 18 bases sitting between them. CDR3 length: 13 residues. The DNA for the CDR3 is TGTGCCTGGAGGACTCGACAGAAAGTTAGAGCTTTCTTT. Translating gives CAWRTRQKVRAFF.